This T cell receptor (beta chain) was documented in a study of neoadjuvant anti-PD-1 for oral cavity cancer. As for the study in general: Before surgery, most patients got three to four biweekly 3 mg/kg nivolumab doses.

CDR1 and CDR2 from the germline V gene are WNHNN and SYGVQD (reference sequence). The V and J ends lost 7 bases and 5 bases respectively, with 6 bases between them. This CDR3 region has 11 residues. Patients had newly diagnosed, untreated stage II-IVA oral cavity squamous cell carcinoma. This clone was observed once. PBMC libraries mostly used around 510 ng of input genomic DNA, with six replicates per sample. Sequencing was performed with immunoSEQ multiplex PCR; in TCRdb, only in-frame clones are kept and a portion is missing. The repertoire has about 17,000 clones, about 67% of them found once; the top ten carry approximately 2.5%.

The receptor was derived from a person aged 40 to 85 with oral cavity squamous cell carcinoma. This chain uses TRBV10-1 with TRBJ1-5, with D uncertain. Sequenced here: PBMCs, sampled before nivolumab (anti-PD-1) treatment. The CDR3 DNA sequence: TGCGCCAGCACCCCTTATCAGCCCCAGCATTTT. This gives the protein CASTPYQPQHF.